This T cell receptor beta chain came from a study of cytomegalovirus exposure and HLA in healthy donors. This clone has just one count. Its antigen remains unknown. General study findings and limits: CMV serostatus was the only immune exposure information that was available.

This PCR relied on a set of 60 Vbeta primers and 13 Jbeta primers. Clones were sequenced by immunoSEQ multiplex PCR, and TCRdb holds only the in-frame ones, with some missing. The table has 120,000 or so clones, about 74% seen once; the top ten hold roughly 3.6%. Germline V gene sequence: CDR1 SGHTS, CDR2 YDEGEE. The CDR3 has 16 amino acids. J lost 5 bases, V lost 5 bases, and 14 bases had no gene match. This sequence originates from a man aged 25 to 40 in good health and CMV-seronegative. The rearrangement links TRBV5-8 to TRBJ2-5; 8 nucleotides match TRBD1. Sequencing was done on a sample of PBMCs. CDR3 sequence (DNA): TGTGCCAGCAGGCTGGACAGGGTCAATTTGTGGGAGACCCAGTACTTC. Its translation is CASRLDRVNLWETQYF.